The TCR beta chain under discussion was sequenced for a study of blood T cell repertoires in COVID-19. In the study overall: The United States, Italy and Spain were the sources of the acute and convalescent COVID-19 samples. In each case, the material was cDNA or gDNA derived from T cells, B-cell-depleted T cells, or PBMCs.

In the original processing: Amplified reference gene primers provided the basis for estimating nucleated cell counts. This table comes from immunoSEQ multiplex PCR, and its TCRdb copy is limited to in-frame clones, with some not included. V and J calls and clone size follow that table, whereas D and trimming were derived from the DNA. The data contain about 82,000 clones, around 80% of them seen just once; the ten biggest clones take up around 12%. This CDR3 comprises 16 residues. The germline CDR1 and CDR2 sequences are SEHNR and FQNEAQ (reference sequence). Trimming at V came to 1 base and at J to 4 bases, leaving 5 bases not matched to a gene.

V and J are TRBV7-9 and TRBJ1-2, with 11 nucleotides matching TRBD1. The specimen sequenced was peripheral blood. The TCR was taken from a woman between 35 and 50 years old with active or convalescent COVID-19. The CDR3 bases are TGTGCCAGCAGCTTAGGGACAGGGGGCTTCGGCTATGGCTACACCTTC. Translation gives CASSLGTGGFGYGYTF.